The source of this T cell receptor (beta chain) is a study of blood T cell repertoires in COVID-19. Study-level information: Sites across the United States, Italy and Spain contributed samples from acute and convalescent COVID-19.

Points on this clone: At the DNA level, this CDR3 is encoded by other sequences in the same sample as well.

Losses at the gene ends were 0 bases for V and 2 bases for J; bases not matched to a gene: 3. Germline V CDR1 and CDR2: SGHNT, YYREEE (reference sequence). The CDR3 is made up of 16 amino acids. As handled by the study authors: Quantification of nucleated cells was approximated via reference gene primer amplification. Clones were read by immunoSEQ multiplex PCR, and TCRdb kept only the in-frame ones, dropping some. The V and J calls and clone size come from that table; D and trimming were worked out from the DNA. Among approximately 200,000 clones listed, about 91% were seen once. The sample consisted of peripheral blood. The chain is built from TRBV5-4 and TRBJ2-3, with 10 bases lining up with TRBD2. The TCR comes from a woman in her 30s with acute or convalescent COVID-19. The DNA for the CDR3 is TGTGCCAGCAGCTTGGGGCTAGCGGGGGCCACAGATACGCAGTATTTT. Its translation is CASSLGLAGATDTQYF.